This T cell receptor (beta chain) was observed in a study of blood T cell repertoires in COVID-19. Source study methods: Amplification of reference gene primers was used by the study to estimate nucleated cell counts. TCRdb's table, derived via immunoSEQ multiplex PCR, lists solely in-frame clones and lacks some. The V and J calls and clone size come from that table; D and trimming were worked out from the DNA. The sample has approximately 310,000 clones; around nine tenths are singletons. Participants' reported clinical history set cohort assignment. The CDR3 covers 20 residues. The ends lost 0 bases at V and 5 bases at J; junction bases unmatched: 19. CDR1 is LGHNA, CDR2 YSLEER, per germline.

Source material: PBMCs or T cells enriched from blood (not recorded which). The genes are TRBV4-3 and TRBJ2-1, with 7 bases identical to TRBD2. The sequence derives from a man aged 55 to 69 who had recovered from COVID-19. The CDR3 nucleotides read TGCGCCAGCAGCCAAGATCGGAGTTGGTTGGGCACTAGCGAAAACAATGAGCAGTTCTTC. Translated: CASSQDRSWLGTSENNEQFF.